A selection of T cell receptor beta chains follows, all from one sample in a study of tumor-infiltrating lymphocytes in primary liver carcinoma. TCRdb redid the calling of the multiplex PCR reads with MiXCR, one entry per CDR3 protein. The sample has about 350,000 distinct CDR3 sequences, about 61% seen once; the top ten hold 5.5% to 8%. The sequenced sample was peripheral blood. The receptor source for this set is a middle-aged man with primary liver carcinoma and hepatitis B virus infection. Each CDR3 is given with its conserved first and last residue. The D gene is left open where the match is weak. Some rows have no size entry. The others give once, few or many, or a class for an expanded clone.

V gene	J gene	D gene	clone size	CDR3 DNA	CDR3 protein
TRBV4-1	TRBJ2-7	.	.	TGCGTCAGCAGCCAGGATCTCAGAGGAGACAATTCCTACGAGCAGTACTTC	CVSSQDLRGDNSYEQYF
TRBV5-1	TRBJ1-6	.	many	TGCGCCAGCAGCCGAGTCTTTCTTAATTCACCCCTCCACTTT	CASSRVFLNSPLHF
TRBV6-1	TRBJ1-5	.	.	TGTGCCAGTAGTGAGGGGGATTCGGATCAGTCCCAGCATTTT	CASSEGDSDQSQHF
TRBV11-2	TRBJ2-1	TRBD2	.	TGTGCCAGCAGCCTTCAAACCCTAGCGGGTAGAGATGAGCGGTCCTTC	CASSLQTLAGRDERSF
TRBV11-2	TRBJ1-5	.	.	TGTGCCAGCAGTCTTGGGACTGAGATTTCGGATCAGCCCCGGCATTTT	CASSLGTEISDQPRHF
TRBV6-5	TRBJ2-7	.	many	TGTGCCAGCAGCCCCACGGGCCAGGGGAGTTACGAGCAGTACTTC	CASSPTGQGSYEQYF
TRBV29-1	TRBJ2-1	.	.	TGCAGCACCGAGGACCGAATTCGTATCTTC	CSTEDRIRIF
TRBV29-1	TRBJ1-4	.	.	TGCAGCGCTGGGGGTCGGGGCAGCGAAAATGAAAAACTGCTTTTT	CSAGGRGSENEKLLF
TRBV7-9	TRBJ2-7	TRBD2	.	TGTGCCAGCAGCTTAATCCTTGGACTAGCGAAACCTCACGTCGGGTCTTACGAGCAGTACTTC	CASSLILGLAKPHVGSYEQYF
TRBV4-1	TRBJ2-7	TRBD1	once	TGCGCCAGCAGCCAATCCCAGGGACAGGGGGCCTTAGGCTACGAGCAGTACTTC	CASSQSQGQGALGYEQYF
TRBV12-3/TRBV12-4	TRBJ2-7	.	.	TGTGCCAGCAGTTTCGGGACGGCCGGGGACGGGCAGTACTTC	CASSFGTAGDGQYF
TRBV4-2	TRBJ2-3	.	many	TGTGCCAGCAGCCTAAGAACAGATACGCAGTATTTT	CASSLRTDTQYF
TRBV5-4	TRBJ2-7	.	few	TGTGCCAGCAGACCAGGCGACGGCTACGAGCAGTACTTC	CASRPGDGYEQYF
TRBV6-5	TRBJ2-3	.	many	TGTGCCAGCAGGCCTCGCGGAATCACAGATACGCAGTATTTT	CASRPRGITDTQYF